This TCR beta chain was obtained from a study of identical twins. This clonotype was observed a single time. What it binds is unknown. With template switching, a universal primer site was added, and the cDNA carried unique molecular identifiers. TCRdb re-analysed the 5' RACE reads in MiXCR, keeping a single row per CDR3 protein. The sample has roughly 260,000 distinct CDR3 sequences, over 12% seen once. Overall study findings and caveats: With abundant cord blood beta clonotypes, insertions were fewer; memory repertoires showed no such pattern. Twin pairs had excess sharing that was weaker in beta out-of-frame sequences. It was possible that invariant MAIT and iNKT cells partly confounded the zero-insertion analyses.

V shed 4 bases and J 2 bases; nucleotides not matched to a gene: 5. The CDR3 runs to 15 residues. Germline values: CDR1 LNHDA, CDR2 SQIVND (reference sequence). This chain uses TRBV19 with TRBJ2-3; 8 nucleotides line up with TRBD2. The specimen sequenced was memory (CD45RO+) T cells sorted from blood. This receptor was obtained from a woman under 30 in good health. For the CDR3, the DNA is TGTGCCAGTAGTAGGGTAGCGGGGAACACAGATACGCAGTATTTT. Translation gives CASSRVAGNTDTQYF.